These 11 T cell receptor beta chains were all obtained from the same sample, sequenced in a study of spatial heterogeneity in lung cancer. TCRdb redid the calling of the 5' RACE reads with MiXCR, one entry per CDR3 protein. The sample includes about 1,900 distinct CDR3 sequences, 7.8% seen only once; the top ten take around a fifth. Time point indicated: sample taken at primary tumor resection. Unsorted samples of tumor, nontumor lung or frozen PBMC had their whole RNA sequenced. This material consisted of normal lung tissue next to the tumor, taken at surgery. These receptors came from a male donor with early-stage non-small cell lung cancer.

This sequence joins TRBV20-1 and TRBJ2-7; 8 positions match TRBD1. This CDR3 is built from 13 residues. Looked up from germline, CDR1 is DFQATT and CDR2 is SNEGSKA (reference sequence). V gave up 6 bases and J gave up 4 bases; unmatched junction bases: 8. CDR3: CSAPGGTGYEQYF. CDR3 DNA: TGCAGTGCCCCCGGAGGGACAGGTTACGAGCAGTACTTC.

By frequency in the sample, this clonotype is medium-sized (0.01 to 0.1%). The chain recombines TRBV7-2 with TRBJ2-7; TRBD2 aligns across 7 bases. The CDR3 has 13 residues. From germline, CDR1 is SGHTA and CDR2 FQGNSA. With V trimmed by 4 bases and J by 4 bases, 4 bases remained unmatched. The CDR3 nucleotides read TGTGCCAGCAGCTCCAACGGGGGGTACGAGCAGTACTTC. Its translation is CASSSNGGYEQYF.

Judged by abundance, this clonotype is medium-sized. The rearrangement links TRBV7-9 to TRBJ2-3; tentatively, D is TRBD1 (6 bases). The germline V gene has CDR1 SEHNR and CDR2 FQNEAQ (reference sequence). This CDR3 comprises 14 residues. Trimming stripped 7 bases from V and 1 base from J, with 12 bases between. The CDR3 loop reads CASINRDGTDTQYF. Written as DNA, the CDR3 is TGTGCCAGCATCAACAGGGACGGCACAGATACGCAGTATTTT.

This clonotype showed up many times. The genes are TRBV20-1 and TRBJ1-5; 8 bases agree with TRBD1. Trimming took 5 bases from V and 5 from J; bases not matched to a gene: 14. This CDR3 has 16 residues. Germline assignment: CDR1 DFQATT and CDR2 SNEGSKA (reference sequence). CDR3 protein: CSADAGTGSLDQPQHF. The CDR3, as DNA: TGCAGTGCTGACGCCGGGACAGGCAGTTTAGATCAGCCCCAGCATTTT.

This clonotype is labeled as medium-sized. J is TRBJ2-5 and V is TRBV30; 12 positions match TRBD2. The germline V gene encodes CDR1 GTSNPN and CDR2 SVGIG (reference sequence). There are 14 residues in the CDR3. After removal of 3 bases from V and 6 bases from J, the junction contained 5 bases not matched to a gene. CDR3 nucleotide sequence: TGTGCCTGGAGGACTAGCGGGAGAAGGAAGACCCAGTACTTC. It yields the protein CAWRTSGRRKTQYF.

Sample share makes this clonotype hyperexpanded. The rearrangement joins TRBV20-1 to TRBJ2-3, with D maybe TRBD2 (7 bases). Looked up from germline, CDR1 is DFQATT and CDR2 is SNEGSKA (reference sequence). V shed 5 bases and J shed 6 bases, with 21 bases lying between them. The CDR3 loop spans 15 amino acids. The CDR3 loop reads CSARPQREGGDTQYF. The CDR3 DNA is TGCAGTGCTCGTCCCCAGAGGGAGGGGGGTGATACGCAGTATTTT.

In its sample, this clonotype was seen many times. J is TRBJ1-1 and V is TRBV28; D not resolved. V was cut by 6 bases and J by 9 bases, with 17 bases left in between. The CDR3 sequence is 13 residues long. The germline V gene has CDR1 MDHEN and CDR2 SYDVKM. The CDR3 DNA is TGTGCCAGCAGCAGGACGGACGGCAGTCAAGCTTTCTTT. The encoded protein is CASSRTDGSQAFF.

Judged by abundance, this clonotype is medium-sized. This rearrangement joins TRBV19 to TRBJ1-5; 7 bases line up with TRBD1. The CDR3 spans 15 residues. Germline assignment: CDR1 LNHDA and CDR2 SQIVND (reference sequence). V shed 3 bases, J shed 6 bases, and the junction held 8 bases outside the gene matches. The CDR3 reads CASSIERGRFQPQHF. CDR3 DNA sequence: TGTGCCAGTAGTATCGAAAGGGGGCGCTTTCAGCCCCAGCATTTT.

This clonotype is labeled medium-sized. The chain carries TRBV28 and TRBJ1-2, with D possibly matching TRBD1 (6 bases). Trimming cost V 10 bases and J 8 bases, with 23 bases left between them. In germline, CDR1 is MDHEN, CDR2 SYDVKM. There are 14 residues in the CDR3. The CDR3: CATSPNLRGRGYTF. The CDR3, as DNA: TGTGCCACCTCCCCGAATCTCAGGGGTCGGGGCTACACCTTC.

This chain uses TRBV6-1 with TRBJ2-1; D ambiguous. In germline, CDR1 is MNHNS, CDR2 SASEGT. This CDR3 region has 16 residues. The ends were cut back, 6 bases at V and 6 bases at J, with 21 bases in the middle. DNA of the CDR3: TGTGCCAGCAGCCTAAGGGCCCCGGACGGTTCCAATGAGCAGTTCTTC. Encoded protein: CASSLRAPDGSNEQFF.

The rearrangement uses TRBV5-6 and TRBJ1-2; D unclear. This CDR3 spans 14 amino acids. V lost 2 bases, J lost 9 bases, and 17 bases lay in between. Per germline, CDR1 SGHDT and CDR2 YYEEEE. The chain's CDR3 is CASSFTTGVRRYTF. CDR3 sequence (DNA): TGTGCCAGCAGCTTTACGACGGGAGTAAGGCGCTACACCTTC.